Below, 28 T cell receptor beta chains from the same sample are listed, as sequenced in a study of a mutant IDH1 vaccine in newly diagnosed glioma. What these receptors recognize is not known. Some clones are missing from TCRdb's copy, which holds only in-frame ones; the method was immunoSEQ multiplex PCR. The repertoire holds tens of thousands of clones, with about 81% as singletons. This sample's time point: week 23, last vaccination. In the vaccine, a single dose held 300 ug of the mutant IDH1 20-mer peptide, along with topical imiquimod. Sequenced material: PBMCs, taken from a glioma patient whose treatment included an IDH1 peptide vaccine. The receptors were gathered from a woman aged 40-49 years with glioma. Some clones in this sample may be carry-over from other donors' samples.

This clone is a singleton in its sample. This CDR3 reads CASSEGQNYGYTF. For the CDR3, the DNA is TGCGCCAGCAGTGAAGGACAGAACTATGGCTACACCTTC. V usage is TRBV10-1 and J usage is TRBJ1-2; D is possibly TRBD1 (6 bases). Per the germline V gene, CDR1 is WNHNN and CDR2 is SYGVQD (reference sequence). Trimming removed 3 bases at V and 2 bases at J, with 7 bases between. There are 13 residues in the CDR3.

The chain couples TRBV7-9 to TRBJ1-4, with D unresolved. The CDR3 is 14 residues long. Trimming cost V 1 base and J 5 bases, with 8 bases left between them. CDR1 is SEHNR and CDR2 is FQNEAQ in the germline V gene (reference sequence). For the CDR3, the DNA is TGTGCCAGCAGCTTAGTAGACCAGAATGAAAAACTGTTTTTT. Translated: CASSLVDQNEKLFF.

The chain recombines TRBV6-5 with TRBJ1-6; D call uncertain. Deletions cut 6 bases from V and 0 bases from J, with 6 bases between. This CDR3 comprises 14 residues. Germline-derived CDR1 and CDR2 are MNHEY and SVGAGI. The CDR3 is CASRSSSYNSPLHF. CDR3 nucleotides: TGTGCCAGCAGGAGTAGCTCCTATAATTCACCCCTCCACTTT.

Note on this clone: Mismatch with germline at one junction end may stem from a read error. CDR3 sequence reads: CASSLGVRFTGELFF. The CDR3, as DNA: TGTGCCAGCAGTTTGGGTGTCCGATTCACCGGGGAGCTGTTTTTT. The rearrangement uses TRBV5-6 and TRBJ2-2, with D hard to call. The CDR3 extends over 15 amino acids. Germline V CDR1 and CDR2: SGHDT, YYEEEE.

This clone was seen more than once but under ten times. The chain combines TRBV19 with TRBJ2-7, with TRBD2 matching over 9 bases. The germline gives CDR1 LNHDA, CDR2 SQIVND (reference sequence). The CDR3 runs to 14 residues. V trimming: 6 bases; J trimming: 2 bases; junction bases outside the gene matches: 5. The DNA of the CDR3 is TGTGCCAGTAGGACAGCGGGGGGAACCTACGAGCAGTACTTC. This gives the protein CASRTAGGTYEQYF.

This clone has only a few counts. DNA of the CDR3: TGCGCCAGCAGCTTGGGGCAATTCGGGGAGGCCTACGAGCAGTACTTC. It translates to CASSLGQFGEAYEQYF. The chain links TRBV5-1 to TRBJ2-7, with D maybe TRBD2 (6 bases). The CDR3 is 16 residues long. Germline values: CDR1 SGHRS, CDR2 YFSETQ. V gave up 0 bases and J gave up 2 bases, with 15 bases separating them.

DNA of the CDR3: TGTGCCAGCAGAGCGGACAGGGCCTTCACCGGGGAGCTGTTTTTT. It yields the protein CASRADRAFTGELFF. The rearrangement links TRBV7-9 to TRBJ2-2; TRBD1 matches 8 bases. Per germline, CDR1 SEHNR and CDR2 FQNEAQ (reference sequence). The CDR3 covers 15 residues. Germline trimming cut 6 bases from V and 4 bases from J; bases unmatched to any gene: 7.

The CDR3 sequence: CASSFSGGLYNEQFF. The DNA for the CDR3 is TGTGCCAGCAGCTTTAGCGGGGGCCTTTACAATGAGCAGTTCTTC. The chain couples TRBV5-4 to TRBJ2-1, with TRBD2 identical over 9 bases. In germline, CDR1 is SGHNT, CDR2 YYREEE (reference sequence). V was clipped by 2 bases and J by 4 bases; unmatched bases: 4. CDR3 length: 15 residues.

The V call is TRBV9, the J call TRBJ2-3; D uncertain. V gave up 0 bases and J gave up 2 bases, with 25 bases separating them. The CDR3 contains 20 residues. Germline V gene sequence: CDR1 SGDLS, CDR2 YYNGEE. The CDR3 region is CASSVDPGFRMSLNTDTQYF. In DNA form, the CDR3 reads TGTGCCAGCAGCGTAGATCCCGGTTTTCGCATGAGTCTAAACACAGATACGCAGTATTTT.

V is TRBV29-1 and J is TRBJ2-1; no definite D call. The CDR3 covers 13 residues. The V end was cut by 4 bases, the J end by 0 bases, with 7 bases between. Germline V lookup: CDR1 SQVTM, CDR2 ANQGSEA. The CDR3 sequence is CSVVPISYNEQFF. CDR3 nucleotides: TGCAGCGTTGTACCCATCTCCTACAATGAGCAGTTCTTC.

In its sample, this clone was seen a few times. This chain joins TRBV23-1 and TRBJ1-4, with D unresolved. TRBV23-1 is classed as an ORF, of uncertain function. CDR3 length: 14 residues. Trimming took off 0 bases at V and 5 bases at J, with 7 bases between the two ends. CDR3 residues: CASSQSDGNEKLFF. In DNA form, the CDR3 reads TGCGCCAGCAGTCAATCGGACGGGAATGAAAAACTGTTTTTT.

CDR3 bases: TGCGCCAGCAGCTTGGCCGGGGGGGCGAGGGGCTACACCTTC. This encodes CASSLAGGARGYTF. The chain combines TRBV5-1 with TRBJ1-2; D may be TRBD1 (6 bases). Germline V lookup: CDR1 SGHRS, CDR2 YFSETQ. Trimming pared 0 bases from V and 8 bases from J, leaving 14 bases between. The CDR3 covers 14 residues.

The chain uses TRBV15 and TRBJ1-1; perhaps TRBD1 as D (6 bases). V lost 3 bases, J lost 6 bases, and 14 bases lay in between. CDR1 is LNHNV, CDR2 YYDKDF, per germline (reference sequence). The CDR3 length is 14 residues. The DNA for the CDR3 is TGTGCCACCAGCAGCATACAGGGTTACCCTGAAGCTTTCTTT. Amino acids: CATSSIQGYPEAFF.

This rearrangement joins TRBV15 to TRBJ1-1, with 12 bases that match TRBD1. Looked up from germline, CDR1 is LNHNV and CDR2 is YYDKDF (reference sequence). Trimming cost V 6 bases and J 3 bases; bases outside gene matches: 11. The CDR3 covers 17 residues. The CDR3 sequence is CATRSPRDRGQDTEAFF. The CDR3 DNA reads TGTGCCACCAGATCCCCTCGGGACAGGGGGCAAGACACTGAAGCTTTCTTT. The full variable domain, in which reference TRBV15 and TRBJ1-1 provide the parts outside the CDR3, is DAMVIQNPRYQVTQFGKPVTLSCSQTLNHNVMYWYQQKSSQAPKLLFHYYDKDFNNEADTPDNFQSRRPNTSFCFLDIRSPGLGDTAMYLCATRSPRDRGQDTEAFFGQGTRLTVV.

The chain uses TRBV19 and TRBJ2-2, with 9 bases fitting TRBD2. J was trimmed by 9 bases and V by 8 bases; bases with no gene match: 13. Germline loops: CDR1 LNHDA, CDR2 SQIVND (reference sequence). The CDR3 sequence is 15 residues long. The CDR3 nucleotides are TGTGCCAGTCGATGGGGGCGGGGGGGCCCCCGGGAGCTGTTTTTT. Its protein is CASRWGRGGPRELFF.

This clone was counted a single time. This chain links TRBV12-5 with TRBJ1-2; the D is unclear. The CDR3 loop spans 12 amino acids. Trimming took off 2 bases at V and 8 bases at J, with 9 bases between the two ends. Germline values: CDR1 LGHNT, CDR2 FRNRAP. The CDR3 spells CASGLPPNGYTF. The CDR3, as DNA: TGTGCTAGTGGTTTGCCCCCAAACGGCTACACCTTC.

V usage is TRBV14 and J usage is TRBJ1-3; the D gene is possibly TRBD1 (6 bases). Trimming left V 2 bases short and J 0 bases short, with 17 bases between. Germline CDR1 is SGHDN and CDR2 is FVKESK. This CDR3 has 18 residues. This CDR3 reads CASSQFVRDTTSGNTIYF. The DNA for the CDR3 is TGTGCCAGCAGCCAATTTGTTAGGGACACCACCTCTGGAAACACCATATATTTT. The full variable domain, rest sourced from reference TRBV14 and TRBJ1-3, is EAGVTQFPSHSVIEKGQTVTLRCDPISGHDNLYWYRRVMGKEIKFLLHFVKESKQDESGMPNNRFLAERTGGTYSTLKVQPAELEDSGVYFCASSQFVRDTTSGNTIYFGEGSWLTVV.

V and J are TRBV19 and TRBJ1-5; D is unresolved. Germline V gives CDR1 LNHDA, CDR2 SQIVND (reference sequence). With 3 bases removed from V and 4 bases from J, the gap between germline ends came to 7 bases. The length of the CDR3 is 13 residues. The CDR3 DNA reads as TGTGCCAGTAGTATGTATGGGAATCAGCCCCAGCATTTT. Protein sequence: CASSMYGNQPQHF.

The V and J genes are TRBV19 and TRBJ1-1; TRBD1 matches at 7 bases. In germline, CDR1 is LNHDA, CDR2 SQIVND (reference sequence). The CDR3 loop spans 16 amino acids. V lost 7 bases, J lost 6 bases, and 17 bases stayed unmatched. Here the CDR3 DNA reads TGTGCCAGTATCCTTAGAAGAGGGGGCGGGGGAGCTGAAGCTTTCTTT. Amino acids: CASILRRGGGGAEAFF.

This chain uses TRBV7-9 with TRBJ1-1, with D perhaps matching TRBD1 (5 bases). The germline V gene has CDR1 SEHNR and CDR2 FQNEAQ (reference sequence). CDR3 length: 15 residues. Trimming took off 0 bases at V and 3 bases at J, with 11 bases between the two ends. For the CDR3, the DNA is TGTGCCAGCAGCTTAGCGAGGGGTTCGTACACTGAAGCTTTCTTT. This translates into CASSLARGSYTEAFF.

The V call is TRBV19, the J call TRBJ1-2; 8 nucleotides align to TRBD1. The CDR3 extends over 14 amino acids. V lost 4 bases and J lost 8; bases outside the gene matches: 9. Germline V CDR1 and CDR2: LNHDA, SQIVND (reference sequence). The DNA of the CDR3 is TGTGCCAGTAGTAACCACAGGGGGGCGCGCGGCTACACCTTC. It encodes CASSNHRGARGYTF.

The chain couples TRBV5-1 to TRBJ2-5, with D uncertain. CDR3 length equals 15 residues. The V end was cut by 0 bases, the J end by 5 bases, with 14 bases between. Germline CDR1 and CDR2: SGHRS and YFSETQ. CDR3 DNA: TGCGCCAGCAGCTTGGGGGCCCACTTTATCGAGACCCAGTACTTC. It translates to CASSLGAHFIETQYF.

This rearrangement joins TRBV4-1 to TRBJ2-3; 7 bases map to TRBD1. The V gene end was trimmed by 6 bases and the J gene end by 3 bases; junction bases not matched to a gene: 6. CDR1 MGHRA and CDR2 YSYEKL come from the germline V gene. This CDR3 comprises 14 residues. The CDR3 is CASSPTGNTDTQYF. The CDR3, as DNA: TGCGCCAGCAGTCCGACAGGGAATACAGATACGCAGTATTTT.

The J gene is TRBJ2-6, the V gene TRBV11-3; no clear D gene. From germline, CDR1 is SGHNT and CDR2 YENEEA. The V end lost 1 base, the J end lost 4 bases, and 2 bases lay between the germline ends. CDR3 length: 13 amino acids. As DNA, the CDR3 is TGTGCCAGCAGCTTAGGAGGGGCCAACGTCCTGACTTTC. The encoded protein is CASSLGGANVLTF.

This chain links TRBV7-9 with TRBJ2-3, with 13 bases matching TRBD2. V shed 5 bases, J shed 5 bases, and the junction held 7 bases outside the gene matches. This CDR3 region has 16 residues. CDR1 and CDR2 from the germline V gene are SEHNR and FQNEAQ (reference sequence). The CDR3 sequence is CASSVRLAGGRDTQYF. The CDR3 DNA sequence: TGTGCCAGCAGCGTCCGACTAGCGGGGGGACGAGATACGCAGTATTTT.

The V gene is TRBV4-1, the J gene TRBJ2-5; D is ambiguous. The CDR3 contains 14 residues. Trimming took 1 base from V and 4 from J, leaving 10 bases between them. In germline, CDR1 is MGHRA, CDR2 YSYEKL. CDR3 nucleotide sequence: TGCGCCAGCAGCCAAGTTAGGATGGGAGAGACCCAGTACTTC. Amino acid sequence: CASSQVRMGETQYF.

This clone was counted once. The chain recombines TRBV15 with TRBJ2-2; TRBD2 aligns across 9 bases. V lost 2 bases to trimming and J lost 0 bases; unmatched junction nucleotides: 7. This CDR3 has 18 amino acids. Germline V gene sequence: CDR1 LNHNV, CDR2 YYDKDF (reference sequence). The CDR3 DNA reads TGTGCCACCAGCAGATCTTCAGCGGGGGGAGCGAACACCGGGGAGCTGTTTTTT. It translates to CATSRSSAGGANTGELFF.

This clone was observed a single time. One junction end does not reproduce the germline sequence, and a read error may be involved. The chain couples TRBV9 to TRBJ1-4; D possibly corresponds to TRBD1 (5 bases). CDR3 size: 14 residues. Germline CDR1 reads SGDLS; CDR2 reads YYNGEE. The CDR3 nucleotides are TGTGCCAGCAGCGTCGGGGCAACAAATGAAAAACTGTTTTTT. Its translation: CASSVGATNEKLFF. Supplemented by reference TRBV9 and TRBJ1-4, the full variable domain reads DSGVTQTPKHLITATGQRVTLRCSPRSGDLSVYWYQQSLDQGLQFLIQYYNGEERAKGNILERFSAQQFPDLHSELNLSSLELGDSALYFCASSVGATNEKLFFGSGTQLSVL.